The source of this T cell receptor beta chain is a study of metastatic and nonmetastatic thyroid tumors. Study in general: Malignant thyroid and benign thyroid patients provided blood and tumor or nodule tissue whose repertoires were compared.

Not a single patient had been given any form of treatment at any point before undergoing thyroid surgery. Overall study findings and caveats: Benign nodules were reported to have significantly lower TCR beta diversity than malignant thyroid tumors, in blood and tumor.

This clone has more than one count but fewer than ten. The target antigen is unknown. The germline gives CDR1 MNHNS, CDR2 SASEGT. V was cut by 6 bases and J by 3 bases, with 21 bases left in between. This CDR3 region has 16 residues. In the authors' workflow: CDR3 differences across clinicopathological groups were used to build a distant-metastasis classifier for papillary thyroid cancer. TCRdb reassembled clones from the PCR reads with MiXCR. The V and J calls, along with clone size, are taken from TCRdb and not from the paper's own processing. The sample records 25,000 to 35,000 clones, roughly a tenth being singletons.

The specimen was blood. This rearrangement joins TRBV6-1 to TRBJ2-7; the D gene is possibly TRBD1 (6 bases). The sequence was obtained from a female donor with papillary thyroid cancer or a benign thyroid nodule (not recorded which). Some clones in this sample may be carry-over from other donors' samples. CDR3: CASSPFRTDLYYEQYF. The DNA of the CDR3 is TGTGCCAGCAGCCCGTTTAGGACAGATCTTTACTACGAGCAGTACTTC.